A selection of T cell receptor beta chains follows, all from one sample in a study of blood T cells in healthy people across ages. TCRdb redid the calling of the 5' RACE reads with MiXCR, one entry per CDR3 protein. This table holds 1.5 million to 2 million distinct CDR3 sequences, 40% to 55% found once. What was sequenced was blood. The receptors were sampled from a woman aged 40 to 55 in good health. The conserved cysteine and the conserved F or W are not part of the CDR3 here.

V gene: TRBV7-8; CDR3 protein: ASSFRSAAALPDTQY
V gene: TRBV12-3/TRBV12-4; CDR3 protein: ASSGGGPHNEQF
V gene: TRBV15; CDR3 protein: ATSRDLTDTQY
V gene: TRBV9; CDR3 protein: ASSVSGVGFKGAHGYT
V gene: TRBV6-2/TRBV6-3; CDR3 protein: ASSYSTAAQPQH
V gene: TRBV27; CDR3 protein: ASSPRPDSRADTQY
V gene: TRBV5-1; CDR3 protein: ASSLSAVSYNEQF
V gene: TRBV24-1; CDR3 protein: ATSARQGASGANVLT
V gene: TRBV3-1; CDR3 protein: ASSQHPGDTQY
V gene: TRBV11-2; CDR3 protein: ASSSLHWTGSGGNEQF
V gene: TRBV20-1; CDR3 protein: SASTSGGGTDTQY
V gene: TRBV20-1; CDR3 protein: SARDHALKEDGYT
V gene: TRBV5-6; CDR3 protein: ASSLARAPDTQY
V gene: TRBV10-3; CDR3 protein: AISEAVGGHYNEQF
V gene: TRBV4-1; CDR3 protein: ASSQARTGRYEQY
V gene: TRBV10-1; CDR3 protein: ARLPSGTHYEQY
V gene: TRBV5-1; CDR3 protein: ANSTQGSNYGYT
V gene: TRBV7-3; CDR3 protein: ASSSGGGLTGTQY
V gene: TRBV15; CDR3 protein: ATSRDQIFGNEQY
V gene: TRBV29-1; CDR3 protein: SVEGYTQY
V gene: TRBV20-1; CDR3 protein: SATGQGGPDTQY
V gene: TRBV6-5; CDR3 protein: ASSYHSSPMNTEAF
V gene: TRBV6-2/TRBV6-3; CDR3 protein: ASMRTPSYNEQF
V gene: TRBV15; CDR3 protein: ATSSGEYSNQPQH
V gene: TRBV27; CDR3 protein: ASSPGGWEQY
V gene: TRBV5-6; CDR3 protein: ASSSNSQPQH
V gene: TRBV27; CDR3 protein: ASILSGETQY
V gene: TRBV20-1; CDR3 protein: SASLQQGTQY
V gene: TRBV20-1; CDR3 protein: GATGLAGVYQETQY
V gene: TRBV29-1; CDR3 protein: SVRNGQGHTQETQY
V gene: TRBV20-1; CDR3 protein: SARGGLDGYT
V gene: TRBV15; CDR3 protein: ATSRDSPGQDEQY
V gene: TRBV14; CDR3 protein: ASSQAPPREEYEQY
V gene: TRBV24-1; CDR3 protein: ATSDLRSPGTGIGELF
V gene: TRBV4-3; CDR3 protein: ASSQGSGAPDTQY
V gene: TRBV5-1; CDR3 protein: ASSSGTSNGDEQF
V gene: TRBV7-2; CDR3 protein: ASSLQGGQAYEQY
V gene: TRBV28; CDR3 protein: ASTPSGGNYNEQF
V gene: TRBV4-3; CDR3 protein: ASSQVRRTGSGYT
V gene: TRBV27; CDR3 protein: ASSPLGKDQPQH
V gene: TRBV20-1; CDR3 protein: SARTGQGAYEQF
V gene: TRBV21-1; CDR3 protein: ASSRRTETYEQY
V gene: TRBV9; CDR3 protein: ASGGLAHNEQF
V gene: TRBV11-2; CDR3 protein: ASSAGTGRLNTEAF
V gene: TRBV28; CDR3 protein: ASSLEEAYEQY